This T cell receptor (beta chain) was sequenced during a study of blood T cells in healthy people across ages. Next came a second PCR, run for about 6 to 12 cycles, which used a sample-barcoded 5' primer along with a J-beta primer mix. Researchers report that each sample yielded at least 3 million CDR3-containing paired-end reads. Via MiXCR, TCRdb re-called the 5' RACE reads, giving one row per CDR3 protein. The repertoire holds roughly 640,000 distinct CDR3 sequences, with roughly 30% as singletons. Germline V gene data show CDR1 as SGHDT and CDR2 as YYEEEE. J was trimmed by 5 bases and V by 0 bases; bases with no gene match: 7. CDR3 length: 16 residues. In its sample, this clonotype was seen many times.

This TCR was sampled from a woman older than 75 in good health. Sequencing was done on a sample of blood. The chain uses TRBV5-6 and TRBJ2-3; 9 bases agree with TRBD1. CDR3 coding DNA: TGTGCCAGCAGCTTGGCCCGGGACAGGGCACAAGATACGCAGTATTTT. Translation: CASSLARDRAQDTQYF.